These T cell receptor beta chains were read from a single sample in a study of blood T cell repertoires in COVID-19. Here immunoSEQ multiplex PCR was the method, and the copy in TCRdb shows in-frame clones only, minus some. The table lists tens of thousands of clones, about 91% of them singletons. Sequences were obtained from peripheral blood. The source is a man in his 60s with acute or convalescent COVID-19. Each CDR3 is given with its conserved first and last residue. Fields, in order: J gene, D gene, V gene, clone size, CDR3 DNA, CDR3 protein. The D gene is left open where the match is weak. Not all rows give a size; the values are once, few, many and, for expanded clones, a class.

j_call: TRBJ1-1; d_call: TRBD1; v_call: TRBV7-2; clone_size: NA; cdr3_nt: TGTGCCAGCAGCTCGAGACAGGGGCACAGTGAAGCTTTCTTT; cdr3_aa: CASSSRQGHSEAFF
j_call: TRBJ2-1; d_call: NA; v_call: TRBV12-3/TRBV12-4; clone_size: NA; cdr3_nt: TGTGCCAGCAGTTTAGGACTTGATGAGCAGTTCTTC; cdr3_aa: CASSLGLDEQFF
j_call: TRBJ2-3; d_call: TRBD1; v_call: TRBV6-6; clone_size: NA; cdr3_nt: TGTGCCAGCAGTTATGGGACAGCAGGGGATACGCAGTATTTT; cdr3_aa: CASSYGTAGDTQYF
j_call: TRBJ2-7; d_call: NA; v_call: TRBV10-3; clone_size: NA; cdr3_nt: TGTGCCATCAGCAGGGGCCCATACGAGCAGTACTTC; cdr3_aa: CAISRGPYEQYF
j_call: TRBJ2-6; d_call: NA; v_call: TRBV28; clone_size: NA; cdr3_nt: TGTGCCAGCAGAACTATAACCGCTCCCTCTGGGGCCAACGTCCTGACTTTC; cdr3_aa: CASRTITAPSGANVLTF
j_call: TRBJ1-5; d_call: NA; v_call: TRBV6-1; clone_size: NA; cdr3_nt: TGTGCCAGCAGTGAAGCGGACAGTGGGCAGCCCCAGCATTTT; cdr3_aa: CASSEADSGQPQHF
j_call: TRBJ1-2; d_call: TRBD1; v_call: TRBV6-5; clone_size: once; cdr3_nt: TGTGCCAGTAGCACGACAGGGGAAGGCTACACCTTC; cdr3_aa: CASSTTGEGYTF
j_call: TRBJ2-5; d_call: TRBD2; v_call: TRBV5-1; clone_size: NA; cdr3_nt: TGCGCCAGCAGCTTGATGGCGGGAGTCGGTGAGACCCAGTACTTC; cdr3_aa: CASSLMAGVGETQYF
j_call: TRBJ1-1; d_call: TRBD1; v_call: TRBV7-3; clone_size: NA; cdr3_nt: TGTGCCAGCAGCATACAGGGGGGGAACACTGAAGCTTTCTTT; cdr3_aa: CASSIQGGNTEAFF
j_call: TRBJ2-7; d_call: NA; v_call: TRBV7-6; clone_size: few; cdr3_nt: TGTGCCAGCAGCTTAGTCGGGGGAAGCTACGAGCAGTACTTC; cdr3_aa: CASSLVGGSYEQYF
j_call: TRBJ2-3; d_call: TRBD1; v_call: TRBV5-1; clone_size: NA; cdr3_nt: TGCGCCAGCAGCTTGAGGGGGCGGCAGGGCCTCACAGATACGCAGTATTTT; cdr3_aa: CASSLRGRQGLTDTQYF
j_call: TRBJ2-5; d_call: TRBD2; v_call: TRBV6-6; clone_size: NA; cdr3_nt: TGTGCCAGCAGTTACGGGGGACTAGGGCCAGAGACCCAGTACTTC; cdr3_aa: CASSYGGLGPETQYF
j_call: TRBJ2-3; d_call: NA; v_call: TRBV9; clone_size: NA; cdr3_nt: TGTGCCAGCAGCACCGGGGGTCCAGATACGCAGTATTTT; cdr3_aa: CASSTGGPDTQYF
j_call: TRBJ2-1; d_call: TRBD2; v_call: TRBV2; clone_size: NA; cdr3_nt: TGTGCCAGCAGGGGACTAGCGGGATCCGAGCAGTTCTTC; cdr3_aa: CASRGLAGSEQFF
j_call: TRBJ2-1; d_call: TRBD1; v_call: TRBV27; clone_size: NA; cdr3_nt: TGTGCCAGCAGCCTACACAGGGGGCTCTACAATGAGCAGTTCTTC; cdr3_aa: CASSLHRGLYNEQFF
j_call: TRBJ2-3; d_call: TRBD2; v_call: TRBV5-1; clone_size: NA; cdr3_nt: TGCGCCAGCAGGAGCGGGACTAGCGCGAACACAGATACGCAGTATTTT; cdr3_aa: CASRSGTSANTDTQYF
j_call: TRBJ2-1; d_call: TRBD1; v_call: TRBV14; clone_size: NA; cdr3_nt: TGTGCCAGCAGCAAACCGGGACAGGGGCGTCACAATGAGCAGTTCTTC; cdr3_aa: CASSKPGQGRHNEQFF
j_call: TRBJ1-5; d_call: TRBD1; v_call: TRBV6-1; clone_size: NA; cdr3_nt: TGTGCCAGCAGTGAAGACAGGGGCCGGGGGCAGCCCCAGCATTTT; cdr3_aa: CASSEDRGRGQPQHF
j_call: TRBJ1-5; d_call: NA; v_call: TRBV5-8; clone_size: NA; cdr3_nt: TGTGCCAGCAGCTTCACGGGTCAGCCCCAGCATTTT; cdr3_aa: CASSFTGQPQHF
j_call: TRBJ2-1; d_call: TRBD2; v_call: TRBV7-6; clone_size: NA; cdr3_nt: TGTGCCAGCAGCGGGGGGTCGCGGGGAGGGCGCAATGAGCAGTTCTTC; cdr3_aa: CASSGGSRGGRNEQFF
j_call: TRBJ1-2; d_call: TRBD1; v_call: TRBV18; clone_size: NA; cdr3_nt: TGTGCCAGCTCTCTCGGACAGGGGGGCCACTATGGCTACACCTTC; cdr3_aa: CASSLGQGGHYGYTF
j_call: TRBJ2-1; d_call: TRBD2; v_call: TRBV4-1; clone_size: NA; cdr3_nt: TGCGCCAGCAGCCAAGGACTAGCGGGAGGGTCCTACAATGAGCAGTTCTTC; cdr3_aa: CASSQGLAGGSYNEQFF
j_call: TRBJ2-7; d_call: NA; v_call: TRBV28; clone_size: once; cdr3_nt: TGTGCCAGCCACAGACAAGGCCGGGGGTCCTACGAGCAGTACTTC; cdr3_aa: CASHRQGRGSYEQYF
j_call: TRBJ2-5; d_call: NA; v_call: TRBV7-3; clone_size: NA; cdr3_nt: TGTGCCAGCAGCCCCGGAGGGTACGGTGTGGAGACCCAGTACTTC; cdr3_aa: CASSPGGYGVETQYF